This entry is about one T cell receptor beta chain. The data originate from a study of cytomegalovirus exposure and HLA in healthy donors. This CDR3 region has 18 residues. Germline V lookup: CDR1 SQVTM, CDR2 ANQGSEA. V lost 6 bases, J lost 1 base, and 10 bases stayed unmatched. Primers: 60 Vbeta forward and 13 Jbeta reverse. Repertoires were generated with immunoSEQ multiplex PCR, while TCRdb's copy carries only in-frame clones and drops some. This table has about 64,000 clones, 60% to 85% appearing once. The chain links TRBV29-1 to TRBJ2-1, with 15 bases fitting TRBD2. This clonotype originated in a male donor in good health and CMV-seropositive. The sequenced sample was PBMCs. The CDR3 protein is CSVDTGLAGGRSYNEQFF. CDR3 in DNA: TGCAGCGTGGACACGGGACTAGCGGGGGGCAGGTCCTACAATGAGCAGTTCTTC.